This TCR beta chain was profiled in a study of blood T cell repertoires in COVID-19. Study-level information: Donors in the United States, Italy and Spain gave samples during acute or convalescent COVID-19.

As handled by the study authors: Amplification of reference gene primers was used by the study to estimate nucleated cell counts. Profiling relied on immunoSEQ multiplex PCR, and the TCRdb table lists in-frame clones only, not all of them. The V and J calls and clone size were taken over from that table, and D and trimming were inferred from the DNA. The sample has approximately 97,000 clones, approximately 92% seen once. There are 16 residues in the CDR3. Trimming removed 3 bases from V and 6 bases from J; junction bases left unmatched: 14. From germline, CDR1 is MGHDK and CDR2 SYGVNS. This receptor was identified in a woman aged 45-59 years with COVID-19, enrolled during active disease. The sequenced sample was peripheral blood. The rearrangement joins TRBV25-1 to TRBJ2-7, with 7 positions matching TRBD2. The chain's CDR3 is CASSDRGEGRSREQYF. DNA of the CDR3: TGTGCCAGCAGTGACAGAGGGGAGGGGCGGTCCCGCGAGCAGTACTTC.